Below are 5 T cell receptor beta chains sequenced from a single sample in a study of CD8+CD57+ T cells in acquired aplastic anemia (dated by TCRdb to between 2017 and 2018). Expansion of CD8+CD57+ cells had been shown by flow cytometry in the patients chosen for sequencing. Sequencing took place on an Illumina HiSeq 2000. Profiling of TCR beta VDJ combinations and CDR3 sequences used genomic DNA as the template. Using fastp trimming at Q25 and MiXCR clonotype assembly, TCRdb reanalyzed the public sequencing data and kept in-frame beta chains. Rows are unified per CDR3 protein, each entry keeping the most common DNA and genes. This sample holds 130,000 or so distinct CDR3 sequences; 58% were observed only once. Of the sample, 25% to 30% falls within the top ten clones. The source material was sorted CD4+, CD8+, or CD8+CD57+ T cells (not recorded which) from PBMCs. These receptors all come from a human donor with aplastic anemia.

At least ten counts were recorded for this clonotype. The rearrangement joins TRBV14 to TRBJ1-2; D unresolved. Germline CDR1 reads SGHDN; CDR2 reads FVKESK. The ends were cut back, 0 bases at V and 4 bases at J, with 12 bases in the middle. The CDR3 is 15 amino acids. CDR3 residues: CASSQDGSSFYGYTF. CDR3 bases: TGTGCCAGCAGCCAAGACGGCAGTTCCTTCTATGGCTACACCTTC.

The chain recombines TRBV2 with TRBJ1-1; 7 bases line up with TRBD1. The junction had 11 bases not matched to a gene; V was cut back by 4 bases and J by 0 bases. The CDR3 extends over 17 amino acids. The germline V gene encodes CDR1 SNHLY and CDR2 FYNNEI. The CDR3 nucleotides are TGTGCCAGCAGTGGCACTTCGGGACAGACGATGAACACTGAAGCTTTCTTT. This gives the protein CASSGTSGQTMNTEAFF.

This clonotype came up once. Because it lacks the conserved phenylalanine or tryptophan at the end, this CDR3 is likely a read error. Because the CDR3's place on the DNA is in doubt, the DNA is left out and the CDR3 is given as listed by TCRdb. The chain joins TRBV9 to TRBJ2-2; the DNA was not compared with TRBD2, the D call given in the table. Including both end residues, the CDR3 is 8 amino acids long. Germline V CDR1 and CDR2: SGDLS, YYNGEE. CDR3 in amino acids: CASNRGGV.

The chain is built from TRBV7-9 and TRBJ1-1; D remains ambiguous. V was shortened by 5 bases and J by 5 bases, with 12 bases between the two germline ends. Germline-derived CDR1 and CDR2 are SEHNR and FQNEAQ (reference sequence). The CDR3 has 13 amino acids. The CDR3 DNA is TGTGCCAGCAGCCCCAGTGAAGGAACTGAAGCTTTCTTT. Its protein is CASSPSEGTEAFF. Full variable domain (missing parts from reference TRBV7-9 and TRBJ1-1): DTGVSQNPRHKITKRGQNVTFRCDPISEHNRLYWYRQTLGQGPEFLTYFQNEAQLEKSRLLSDRFSAERPKGSFSTLEIQRTEQGDSAMYLCASSPSEGTEAFFGQGTRLTVV.

This clonotype was detected many times. This chain uses TRBV5-5 with TRBJ2-7; possible D gene TRBD1, 6 bases. There are 14 residues in the CDR3. Trimming stripped 0 bases from V and 4 bases from J, with 11 bases between. Germline CDR1 reads SGHKS; CDR2 reads YYEKEE (reference sequence). Here the CDR3 reads CASSLDRAVYEQYF. CDR3 nucleotides: TGTGCCAGCAGCTTGGACAGGGCCGTTTACGAGCAGTACTTC.